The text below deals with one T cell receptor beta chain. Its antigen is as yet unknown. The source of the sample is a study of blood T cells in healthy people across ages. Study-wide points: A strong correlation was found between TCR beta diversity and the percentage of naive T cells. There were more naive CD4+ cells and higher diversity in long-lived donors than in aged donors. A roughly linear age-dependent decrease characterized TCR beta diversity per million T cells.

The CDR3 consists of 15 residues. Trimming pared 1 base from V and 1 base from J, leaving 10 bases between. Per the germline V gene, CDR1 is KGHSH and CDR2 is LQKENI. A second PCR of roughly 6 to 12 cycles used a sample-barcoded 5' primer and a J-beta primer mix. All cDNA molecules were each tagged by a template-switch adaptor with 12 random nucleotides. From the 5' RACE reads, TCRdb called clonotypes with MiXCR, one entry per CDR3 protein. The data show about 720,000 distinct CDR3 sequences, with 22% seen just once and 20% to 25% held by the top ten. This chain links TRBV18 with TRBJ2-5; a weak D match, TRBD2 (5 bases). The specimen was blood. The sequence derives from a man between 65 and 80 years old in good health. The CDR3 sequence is CASSPLGTSQETQYF. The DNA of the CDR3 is TGTGCCAGCTCACCACTTGGTACTAGCCAAGAGACCCAGTACTTC.